The 9 T cell receptor beta chains below were found in one sample sequenced in a study of blood T cells in healthy people across ages. Primers used in a second PCR of about 6 to 12 cycles were a sample-barcoded 5' primer and a J-beta primer mix. A single record per CDR3 protein comes from TCRdb applying MiXCR to the 5' RACE reads. The sample yields 1.5 million to 2 million distinct CDR3 sequences, roughly 30% seen once. Source material: blood. Receptor source: a woman aged 30 to 39 in good health.

The table lists this clonotype with many counts. The rearrangement links TRBV12-3 or TRBV12-4 to TRBJ1-2, with 8 bases matching TRBD1. V trimming: 6 bases; J trimming: 3 bases; junction bases outside the gene matches: 0. This CDR3 contains 12 residues. This chain's CDR3 is CASRDRDYGYTF. CDR3 DNA sequence: TGTGCCAGCAGGGACAGGGACTATGGCTACACCTTC.

This chain links TRBV20-1 with TRBJ2-1; no firm D call. V was clipped by 0 bases and J by 3 bases, with 12 bases between them. From germline, CDR1 is DFQATT and CDR2 SNEGSKA (reference sequence). CDR3 size: 15 residues. DNA for the CDR3: TGCAGTGCTAGAGATCTGGGGTTACGCTACAATGAGCAGTTCTTC. Translation gives CSARDLGLRYNEQFF.

This clonotype was seen a handful of times. A much larger clone sits a single nucleotide away, making a read error possible. This chain joins TRBV14 and TRBJ2-7; D gene uncertain. Deletions cut 5 bases from V and 2 bases from J, with 7 bases between. The length of the CDR3 is 12 residues. In germline, CDR1 is SGHDN, CDR2 FVKESK. In DNA form, the CDR3 reads TGTGCCAGCAGCAACAGCGCCTACGAGCAGTACTTC. Protein: CASSNSAYEQYF. Variable domain in full (rest from reference TRBV14 and TRBJ2-7): EAGVTQFPSHSVIEKGQTVTLRCDPISGHDNLYWYRRVMGKEIKFLLHFVKESKQDESGMPNNRFLAERTGGTYSTLKVQPAELEDSGVYFCASSNSAYEQYFGPGTRLTVT.

V is TRBV20-1 and J is TRBJ2-1, with D maybe TRBD2 (5 bases). The ends were cut back, 6 bases at V and 9 bases at J, with 21 bases in the middle. Germline values: CDR1 DFQATT, CDR2 SNEGSKA (reference sequence). The CDR3 runs 14 residues. CDR3 bases: TGCAGTGCCAGCCCCCCCCCACGCGAGGGTGAGCAGTTCTTC. Translated: CSASPPPREGEQFF.

The gene calls are TRBV5-1 and TRBJ2-2; 7 positions match TRBD2. V trimming: 2 bases; J trimming: 5 bases; junction bases outside the gene matches: 9. CDR3 size: 16 residues. CDR1 and CDR2 (germline): SGHRS, YFSETQ. The CDR3 region has the DNA TGCGCCAGCAGCTTCCGGACGGGGGGTAGGACCGGGGAGCTGTTTTTT. This gives the protein CASSFRTGGRTGELFF.

This clonotype turned up a few times. The rearrangement uses TRBV7-2 and TRBJ2-7, with D hard to call. The germline CDR1 and CDR2 sequences are SGHTA and FQGNSA. V was pared by 3 bases and J by 0 bases, with 12 bases between. This CDR3 region has 15 residues. The CDR3 loop reads CASSFDGPSSYEQYF. The CDR3 DNA reads TGTGCCAGCAGCTTCGACGGCCCGAGCTCCTACGAGCAGTACTTC.

This chain links TRBV5-1 with TRBJ2-1; the match to TRBD2 covers 7 bases. Trimming at V came to 5 bases and at J to 4 bases, leaving 9 bases not matched to a gene. CDR3 length: 15 residues. The V gene's germline CDR1 is SGHRS and CDR2 YFSETQ. Written as DNA, the CDR3 is TGCGCCAGCAGTTTGCAACCTAGCGGATACAATGAGCAGTTCTTC. This translates into CASSLQPSGYNEQFF.

This clonotype was seen a few times. The chain is built from TRBV28 and TRBJ1-2, with unresolved D. Trimming stripped 2 bases from V and 4 bases from J, with 17 bases between. This CDR3 has 16 amino acids. Germline values: CDR1 MDHEN, CDR2 SYDVKM. CDR3: CASSLGPHKAFYGYTF. DNA for the CDR3: TGTGCCAGCAGTTTAGGTCCCCACAAGGCCTTCTATGGCTACACCTTC.

A word on this clonotype: Given a much more abundant clone one base away, this may be a read error. The J gene is TRBJ2-4, the V gene TRBV10-2, with unresolved D. Germline V gene sequence: CDR1 WSHSY, CDR2 SAAADI. The CDR3 contains 14 residues. The DNA of the CDR3 is TGCACCAGCATTGATACCAATTCCAAAAACATTCAGTACTTC. This encodes CTSIDTNSKNIQYF.